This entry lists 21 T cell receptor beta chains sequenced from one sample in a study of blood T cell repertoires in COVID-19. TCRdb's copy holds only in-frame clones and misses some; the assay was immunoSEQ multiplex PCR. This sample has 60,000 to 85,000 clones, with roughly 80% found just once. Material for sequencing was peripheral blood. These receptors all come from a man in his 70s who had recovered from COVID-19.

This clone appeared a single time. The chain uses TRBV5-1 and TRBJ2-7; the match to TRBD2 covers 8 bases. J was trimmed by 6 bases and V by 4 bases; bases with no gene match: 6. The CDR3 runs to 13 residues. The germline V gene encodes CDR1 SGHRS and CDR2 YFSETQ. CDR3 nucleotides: TGCGCCAGCAGCCCGGGCGGGGGGATCGAGCAGTACTTC. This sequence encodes CASSPGGGIEQYF.

CDR3 bases: TGTGCCAGCAGCCAAGATAGAGGAGGAAAACTGTTTTTT. The encoded protein is CASSQDRGGKLFF. The chain recombines TRBV14 with TRBJ1-4; D unresolved. Germline values: CDR1 SGHDN, CDR2 FVKESK. Trimming took 0 bases from V and 10 from J, leaving 9 bases between them. The CDR3 runs 13 residues.

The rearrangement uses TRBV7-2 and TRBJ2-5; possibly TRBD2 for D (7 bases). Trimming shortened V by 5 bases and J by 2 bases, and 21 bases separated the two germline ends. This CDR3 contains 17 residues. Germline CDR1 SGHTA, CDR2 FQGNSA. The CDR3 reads CASSPGVGGQGQETQYF. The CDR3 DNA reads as TGTGCCAGCAGCCCGGGGGTCGGGGGGCAGGGACAAGAGACCCAGTACTTC.

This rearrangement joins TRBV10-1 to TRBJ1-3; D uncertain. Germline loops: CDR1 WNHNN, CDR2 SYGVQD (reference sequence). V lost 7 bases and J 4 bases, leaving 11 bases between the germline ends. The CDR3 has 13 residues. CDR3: CASTLRSGNTIYF. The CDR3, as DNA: TGCGCCAGCACCTTGCGGTCCGGAAACACCATATATTTT.

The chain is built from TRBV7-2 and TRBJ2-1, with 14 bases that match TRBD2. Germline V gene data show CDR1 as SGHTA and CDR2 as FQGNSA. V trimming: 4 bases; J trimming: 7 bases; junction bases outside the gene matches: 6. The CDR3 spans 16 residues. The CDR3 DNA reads TGTGCCAGCAGCTCGTGGACTAGCGGGAGGAGTAATGAGCAGTTCTTC. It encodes CASSSWTSGRSNEQFF.

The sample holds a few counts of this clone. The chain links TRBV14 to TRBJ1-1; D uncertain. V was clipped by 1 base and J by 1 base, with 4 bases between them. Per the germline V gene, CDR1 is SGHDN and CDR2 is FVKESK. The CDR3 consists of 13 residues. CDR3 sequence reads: CASSQGRNTEAFF. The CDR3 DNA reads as TGTGCCAGCAGCCAAGGCAGGAACACTGAAGCTTTCTTT.

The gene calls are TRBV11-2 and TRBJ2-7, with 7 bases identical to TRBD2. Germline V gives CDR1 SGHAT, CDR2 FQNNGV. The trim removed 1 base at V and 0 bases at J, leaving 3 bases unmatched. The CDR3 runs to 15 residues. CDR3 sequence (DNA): TGTGCCAGCAGCTTAGCGGGGGGTCGCTCCTACGAGCAGTACTTC. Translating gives CASSLAGGRSYEQYF. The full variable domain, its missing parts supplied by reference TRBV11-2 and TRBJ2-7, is EAGVAQSPRYKIIEKRQSVAFWCNPISGHATLYWYQQILGQGPKLLIQFQNNGVVDDSQLPKDRFSAERLKGVDSTLKIQPAKLEDSAVYLCASSLAGGRSYEQYFGPGTRLTVT.

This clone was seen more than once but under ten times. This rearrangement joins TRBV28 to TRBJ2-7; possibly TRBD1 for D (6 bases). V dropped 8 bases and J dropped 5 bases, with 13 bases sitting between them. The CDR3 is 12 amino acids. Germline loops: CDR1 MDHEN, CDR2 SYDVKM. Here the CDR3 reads CASSDRMNEQYF. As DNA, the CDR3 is TGTGCCAGCTCAGACAGGATGAACGAGCAGTACTTC. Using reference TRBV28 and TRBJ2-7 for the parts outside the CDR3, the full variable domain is DVKVTQSSRYLVKRTGEKVFLECVQDMDHENMFWYRQDPGLGLRLIYFSYDVKMKEKGDIPEGYSVSREKKERFSLILESASTNQTSMYLCASSDRMNEQYFGPGTRLTVT.

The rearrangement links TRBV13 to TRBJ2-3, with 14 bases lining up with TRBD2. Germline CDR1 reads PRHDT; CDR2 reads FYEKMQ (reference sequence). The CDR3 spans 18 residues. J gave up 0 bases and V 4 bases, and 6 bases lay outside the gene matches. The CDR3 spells CASSSTSGGVLSTDTQYF. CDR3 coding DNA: TGTGCCAGCAGCTCGACTAGCGGGGGGGTGTTGAGCACAGATACGCAGTATTTT. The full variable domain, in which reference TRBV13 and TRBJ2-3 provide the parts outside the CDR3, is AAGVIQSPRHLIKEKRETATLKCYPIPRHDTVYWYQQGPGQDPQFLISFYEKMQSDKGSIPDRFSAQQFSDYHSELNMSSLELGDSALYFCASSSTSGGVLSTDTQYFGPGTRLTVL.

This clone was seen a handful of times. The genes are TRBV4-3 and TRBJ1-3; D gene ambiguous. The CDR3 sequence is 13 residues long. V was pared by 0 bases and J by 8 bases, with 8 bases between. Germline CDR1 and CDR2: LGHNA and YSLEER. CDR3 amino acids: CASSQEEGDTIYF. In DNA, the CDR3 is TGCGCCAGCAGCCAAGAAGAGGGAGACACCATATATTTT.

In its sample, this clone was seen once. CDR3 sequence: CASSDSAGGHNSPLHF. CDR3 bases: TGTGCCAGCAGTGACTCGGCAGGGGGACACAATTCACCCCTCCACTTT. The rearrangement links TRBV6-4 to TRBJ1-6, with TRBD1 matching over 7 bases. The CDR3 covers 16 residues. Unmatched junction bases numbered 6, after V lost 0 bases and J lost 7 bases. Looked up from germline, CDR1 is MRHNA and CDR2 is SNTAGT.

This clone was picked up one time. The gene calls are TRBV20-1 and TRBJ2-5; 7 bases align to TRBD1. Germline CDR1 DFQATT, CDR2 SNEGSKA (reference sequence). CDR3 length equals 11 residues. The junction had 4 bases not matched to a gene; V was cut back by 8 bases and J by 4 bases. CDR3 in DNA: TGCAGTCCGGGGACAGCAGAGACCCAGTACTTC. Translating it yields CSPGTAETQYF.

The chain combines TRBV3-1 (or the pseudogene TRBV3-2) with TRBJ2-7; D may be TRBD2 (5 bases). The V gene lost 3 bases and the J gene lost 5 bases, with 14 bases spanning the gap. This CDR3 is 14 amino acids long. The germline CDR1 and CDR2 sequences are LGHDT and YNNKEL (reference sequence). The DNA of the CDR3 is TGTGCCAGCAGCCAGACCATGGGGAGTCACGAGCAGTACTTC. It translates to CASSQTMGSHEQYF.

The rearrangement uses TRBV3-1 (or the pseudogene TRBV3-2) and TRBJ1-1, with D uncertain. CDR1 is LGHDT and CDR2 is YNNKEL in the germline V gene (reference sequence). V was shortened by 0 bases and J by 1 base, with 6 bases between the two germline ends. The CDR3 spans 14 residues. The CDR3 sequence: CASSQEGANTEAFF. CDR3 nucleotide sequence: TGTGCCAGCAGCCAAGAAGGAGCGAACACTGAAGCTTTCTTT.

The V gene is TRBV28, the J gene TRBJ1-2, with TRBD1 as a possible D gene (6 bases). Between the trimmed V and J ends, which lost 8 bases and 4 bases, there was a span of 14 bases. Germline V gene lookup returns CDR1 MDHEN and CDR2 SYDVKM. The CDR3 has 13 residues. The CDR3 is CASSSGERYGYTF. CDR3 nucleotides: TGTGCCAGCTCGTCAGGGGAACGCTATGGCTACACCTTC.

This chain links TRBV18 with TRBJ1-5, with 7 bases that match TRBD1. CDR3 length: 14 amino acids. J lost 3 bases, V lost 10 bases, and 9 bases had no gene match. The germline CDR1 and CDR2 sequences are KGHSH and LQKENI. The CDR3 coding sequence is TGTGCCACCCGGGGTCAGGGGGACAATCAGCCCCAGCATTTT. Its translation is CATRGQGDNQPQHF.

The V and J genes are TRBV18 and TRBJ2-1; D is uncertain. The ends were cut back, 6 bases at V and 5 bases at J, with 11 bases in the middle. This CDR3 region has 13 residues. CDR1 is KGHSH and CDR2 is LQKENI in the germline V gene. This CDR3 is CASSQFVDNEQFF. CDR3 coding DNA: TGTGCCAGCTCCCAGTTCGTGGACAATGAGCAGTTCTTC.

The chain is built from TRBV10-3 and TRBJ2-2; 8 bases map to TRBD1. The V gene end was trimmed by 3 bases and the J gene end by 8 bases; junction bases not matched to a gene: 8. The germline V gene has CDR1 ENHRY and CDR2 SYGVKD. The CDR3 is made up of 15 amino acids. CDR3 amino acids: CAISDSQGASGELFF. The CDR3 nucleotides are TGTGCCATCAGTGACTCTCAGGGGGCTAGTGGGGAGCTGTTTTTT.

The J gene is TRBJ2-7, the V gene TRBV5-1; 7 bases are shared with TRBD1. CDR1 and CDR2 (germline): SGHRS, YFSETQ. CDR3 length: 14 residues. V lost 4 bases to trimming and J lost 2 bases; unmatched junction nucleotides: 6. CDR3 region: CASSLDRNTYEQYF. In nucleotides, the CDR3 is TGCGCCAGCAGCCTGGACAGGAATACCTACGAGCAGTACTTC.

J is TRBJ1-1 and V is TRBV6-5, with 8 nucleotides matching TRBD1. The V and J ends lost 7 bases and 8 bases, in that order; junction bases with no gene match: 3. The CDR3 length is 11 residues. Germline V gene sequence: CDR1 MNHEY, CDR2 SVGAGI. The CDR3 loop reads CASTGQGEAFF. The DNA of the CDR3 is TGTGCCAGCACCGGACAGGGCGAAGCTTTCTTT.

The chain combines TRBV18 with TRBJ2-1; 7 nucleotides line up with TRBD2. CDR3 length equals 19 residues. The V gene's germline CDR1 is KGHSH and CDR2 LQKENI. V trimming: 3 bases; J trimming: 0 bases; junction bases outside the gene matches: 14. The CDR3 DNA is TGTGCCAGCTCACCGGCCGCGGGAGTTTGGGTAGTCTCCTACAATGAGCAGTTCTTC. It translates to CASSPAAGVWVVSYNEQFF.